A selection of T cell receptor beta chains follows, all from one sample in a study of blood T cells in healthy people across ages. TCRdb re-analysed the 5' RACE reads in MiXCR, keeping a single row per CDR3 protein. The sample includes 650,000 to 1,000,000 distinct CDR3 sequences, 46% seen only once; the top ten take around 18%. Source material: blood. These receptors were taken from a man of 80 years or more in good health. Each CDR3 is given with its conserved first and last residue. Each record gives: CDR3 DNA, CDR3 protein, J gene, clone size, CDR3 length, D gene, V gene. A D gene is named only where the DNA matches it firmly. The size entry is marked missing in some rows and otherwise reads once, few, many or a size class.

TGTGCCACCAGTGGGTTTGGGAATGAGCAGTTCTTC,CATSGFGNEQFF,TRBJ2-1,-,12,-,TRBV24-1
TGTGCCAGCAGCCCCAGGGGACAGGCGATAGACACCATATATTTT,CASSPRGQAIDTIYF,TRBJ1-3,-,15,TRBD1,TRBV7-2
TGTGCCACCAGCAGAGATACAGGGATTAAACAGCCCCAGCATTTT,CATSRDTGIKQPQHF,TRBJ1-5,-,15,-,TRBV15
TGTACCAGTAGTATAGAGGTCTTAGGAAATCGTAACGAGCAGTACTTC,CTSSIEVLGNRNEQYF,TRBJ2-7,once,16,-,TRBV19
TGCGCCAGCAGCATCGGGACGGGGTGGGATGAGCAGTTCTTC,CASSIGTGWDEQFF,TRBJ2-1,few,14,-,TRBV5-1
TGTACCACCAGTGACCCGGGCAGGGGGTCATGTAGTTCACCCCTCCACTTT,CTTSDPGRGSCSSPLHF,TRBJ1-6,-,17,TRBD1,TRBV24-1
TGCAGTGCTAGGGAACCTAGCGTCCAAGAGACCCAGTACTTC,CSAREPSVQETQYF,TRBJ2-5,-,14,-,TRBV20-1
TGTGCCAGCAGTTACGCGTCCGGTAACACCGGGGAGCTGTTTTTT,CASSYASGNTGELFF,TRBJ2-2,-,15,-,TRBV6-5
TGTGCCAGCGGGGTAGCGGGAACCCACGAGCAGTACTTC,CASGVAGTHEQYF,TRBJ2-7,-,13,TRBD2,TRBV12-3/TRBV12-4
TGTGCCAGCAGCCTCGGAATGACAGGGGGCCGCTCACCCCCCCACTTT,CASSLGMTGGRSPPHF,TRBJ1-6,-,16,TRBD1,TRBV11-2
TGCAGTGCTAGACTTTCGGCTTCTGGGGCTTTCTTT,CSARLSASGAFF,TRBJ1-1,many,12,-,TRBV20-1
TGTGCCAGCAGCCCCATGGGGGTTTACGAGCAGTACTTC,CASSPMGVYEQYF,TRBJ2-7,-,13,-,TRBV14
TGTGCCAGCAGTCGACAGGGGCTAGCGGCAAAAGAGACCCAGTACTTC,CASSRQGLAAKETQYF,TRBJ2-5,few,16,-,TRBV12-3/TRBV12-4
TGCAGTGCCCACGGGACTAGCGGACTTGCCCAAGAGACCCAGTACTTC,CSAHGTSGLAQETQYF,TRBJ2-5,-,16,TRBD2,TRBV20-1
TGTGCCAGCAGCCAAGAGCGGGGGCCCCTCTACGAGCAGTACTTC,CASSQERGPLYEQYF,TRBJ2-7,-,15,-,TRBV3-1
TGTGCCACCAGCAGAGATCTGAAGCGGGAGAGGGAGTTCTTC,CATSRDLKREREFF,TRBJ2-1,-,14,TRBD2,TRBV15
TGCAGCGTCGTTTATAGGAGCACTGAAGCTTTCTTT,CSVVYRSTEAFF,TRBJ1-1,-,12,-,TRBV29-1
TGTGCCACCAGCCCCATAAGCAGGGGCGCAACAGATACGCAGTATTTT,CATSPISRGATDTQYF,TRBJ2-3,-,16,-,TRBV15
TGCAGTGCTAATACAGGCTACGAGCAGTACTTC,CSANTGYEQYF,TRBJ2-7,-,11,-,TRBV20-1
TGTGCCAGCAGTCCTGGACTGGTAACTAATGAAAAACTGTTTTTT,CASSPGLVTNEKLFF,TRBJ1-4,-,15,-,TRBV12-3/TRBV12-4
TGCGCCAGCAGCTTGTCCCCAGGGCTCGGCGACAATGAGCAGTTCTTC,CASSLSPGLGDNEQFF,TRBJ2-1,-,16,-,TRBV5-1
TGTGCCAGCAGTCCGCGACAGGGATATAAGAATGAGCAGTTCTTC,CASSPRQGYKNEQFF,TRBJ2-1,-,15,TRBD1,TRBV27
TGTGCCAGCAGCCCCCGGGGTAGCACAGATACGCAGTATTTT,CASSPRGSTDTQYF,TRBJ2-3,many,14,-,TRBV14
TGTGCCAGCAGTTACGGCGCCCCGGCCGAGAAAAACATTCAGTACTTC,CASSYGAPAEKNIQYF,TRBJ2-4,-,16,-,TRBV6-2/TRBV6-3
TGCAGTGCTAGAACTGGGAACACCGGGGAGCTGTTTTTT,CSARTGNTGELFF,TRBJ2-2,many,13,-,TRBV29-1
TGCGCCAGCAGCTTGATCAGGGCTGGGGCCAACGTCCTGACTTTC,CASSLIRAGANVLTF,TRBJ2-6,-,15,-,TRBV5-1
TGCGGCGTCACCCAAAGTACAGGGGGCGGCTACGAGCAGTACTTC,CGVTQSTGGGYEQYF,TRBJ2-7,-,15,TRBD1,TRBV29-1
TGCAGTGCTAGAGATCCCTTTAGCGGGTCTACCTACGAGCAGTACTTC,CSARDPFSGSTYEQYF,TRBJ2-7,-,16,TRBD2,TRBV20-1
TGTGCCAGCAGCCCCGACTGGCAGGAGTATGGCTACACCTTC,CASSPDWQEYGYTF,TRBJ1-2,once,14,-,TRBV7-2
TGCAGTGCTATTTCGGGAGGCCTCAACAATGAGCAGTTCTTC,CSAISGGLNNEQFF,TRBJ2-1,-,14,TRBD2,TRBV20-1
TGTGCCAGCAGCTTATGGCAGCGATACTACAATGAGCAGTTCTTC,CASSLWQRYYNEQFF,TRBJ2-1,-,15,-,TRBV7-2
TGTGCCAGCAGTTTAGCGCCAGGGGGAAATTCACCCCTCCACTTT,CASSLAPGGNSPLHF,TRBJ1-6,-,15,TRBD1,TRBV12-3/TRBV12-4
TGTGCCACCAGTGACGTGACAGGGGGCTTTTACAATGAGCAGTTCTTC,CATSDVTGGFYNEQFF,TRBJ2-1,-,16,TRBD1,TRBV24-1
TGTGCCAGCAGTGATTTCGGGAGTACTAATGAAAAACTGTTTTTT,CASSDFGSTNEKLFF,TRBJ1-4,-,15,-,TRBV2
TGTGCCAGCAGTGAGTGGAGAGGGGGTCAGCCCCAGCATTTT,CASSEWRGGQPQHF,TRBJ1-5,-,14,-,TRBV2